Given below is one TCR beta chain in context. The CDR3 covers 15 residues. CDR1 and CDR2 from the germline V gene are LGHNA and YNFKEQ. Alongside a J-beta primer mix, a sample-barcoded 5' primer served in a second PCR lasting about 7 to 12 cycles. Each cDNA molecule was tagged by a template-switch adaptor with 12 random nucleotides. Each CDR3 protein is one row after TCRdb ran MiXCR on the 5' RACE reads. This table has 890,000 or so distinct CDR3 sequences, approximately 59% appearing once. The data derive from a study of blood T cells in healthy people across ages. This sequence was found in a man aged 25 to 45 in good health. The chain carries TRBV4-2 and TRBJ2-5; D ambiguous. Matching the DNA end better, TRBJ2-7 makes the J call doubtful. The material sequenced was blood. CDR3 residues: CASSQDLPPNNEQYF. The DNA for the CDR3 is TGTGCCAGCAGCCAAGATTTACCTCCTAACAACGAGCAGTACTTC.